The TCR beta chain described here comes from a study of blood T cells in healthy people across ages (dated by TCRdb to about 2015). A note on the overall study: Template switching captured roughly one uniquely barcoded TCR beta cDNA molecule per two T cells in model experiments. The study measured age-related changes in TCR beta repertoire diversity using deep sequencing normalized with unique cDNA molecular identifiers. Donors were grouped into four age groups: young (average about 15 years), middle-aged (around 39), aged (about 60) and long-lived (less than 85). To avoid experimental bias, donors of different ages were randomly spread across the sequencing lanes. Two additional independent replicas of 1 million unique cDNA reads from the same blood draw were analyzed for two donors (one aged 18 to 30 and one aged 80 or older).

The paper as a whole reports these results and caveats: Since profiling was done on bulk unsorted PBMCs, naive and antigen-experienced compartments could not be conclusively compared. Because donor CMV infection status was unknown, age-related changes in expanded clonotypes were potentially confounded. Observed TCR beta diversity correlated strongly with the percentage of naive T cells measured by flow cytometry. Compared with the aged group, the long-lived group had more naive CD4+ T cells, fewer expanded clones and increased TCR diversity, suggesting age selection. Observed TCR beta diversity per million T cells fell roughly linearly with age, and a significant reduction was already apparent by age approximately 41. Estimates of total diversity based on one million sequenced T cells were considered lower bounds and underestimates.

Comment on this clonotype: Its antigen has not been determined. No base quality values were provided; no much bigger clone lies one nucleotide off.

Systemically healthy Caucasian individuals from Russia, around 39 in total and aged roughly 6 to 100 years, were included as donors. Each donor gave roughly 11 milliliters of peripheral blood, drawn into EDTA-treated Vacutainer tubes. Ficoll-Paque density-gradient centrifugation was used to isolate PBMCs, with at least 7 million per sample. Trizol reagent was used to extract total RNA from PBMCs, with at least 5.5 micrograms per sample. The percentages of naive CD45RAhigh/CD27high T cells were determined by flow cytometry on a PBMC aliquot from every donor. The library was built by means of 5' RACE. Sequenced using an Illumina HiSeq 2500. A second roughly 7 to 12 cycle PCR used a sample-barcoded 5' primer and a J-beta primer mix. A unique molecular identifier was introduced onto each TCR beta cDNA molecule by a template-switch 5' adaptor carrying 12 random nucleotides. At least 3 million CDR3-containing paired-end reads were obtained from each sample. First-strand cDNA was synthesized from all RNA with the Mint cDNA synthesis kit, primed by a TRBC-specific oligonucleotide. All cDNA was treated with uracil-DNA glycosylase and then went through a first 18-cycle PCR with the universal primers M1SS and BC2_uni_R. The study's own analysis went as follows. For normalization, 1 million high-quality reads were randomly selected from each sample, with every read carrying a distinct molecular identifier. Instead of being binned into consensus sequences, reads with shared molecular identifiers were discarded. MiTCR, set to a Q25 quality threshold and the strictest error-elimination algorithm, was used for CDR3 identification, clonotype clustering and error correction. A nonparametric unseen species model with Euler transformation was used to estimate a lower bound on total TCR beta diversity. Through fastp at Q25 and MiXCR, TCRdb rebuilt clones from the public reads, retaining in-frame beta chains. CDR3 protein sequences are deduplicated, and each keeps its most common genes and DNA. These V and J calls are TCRdb output, not the study's own analysis. In this sample the table shows approximately 940,000 distinct CDR3 sequences, around 48% of which occur a single time. The ten most abundant clones make up 13% of the sample.

In the germline V gene, CDR1 corresponds to SQVTM and CDR2 to ANQGSEA. Counted from cysteine to phenylalanine, this CDR3 has 16 amino acids. Only the CDR3 region is kept as DNA, spanning 48 bases read in frame from base 1. Relative to germline, V is missing 1 base and J is missing 3 bases, with 10 bases of the junction outside any gene match. This TCR came from a man aged 25 to 40 in good health. The chain is made from TRBV29-1 and TRBJ2-7; 9 of the junction bases match TRBD1. Specimen: blood. The CDR3 in this case is CSVEGGPGQGDYEQYF. The sequenced DNA: TGCAGCGTTGAAGGAGGGCCGGGACAGGGTGACTACGAGCAGTACTTC.